Listed below are T cell receptor beta chains from one sample, sequenced in a study of CD8 T cells in Susac syndrome. From the immunoSEQ multiplex PCR reads, TCRdb called clonotypes with MiXCR, one entry per CDR3 protein. Of roughly 130,000 distinct CDR3 sequences listed, roughly 94% are singletons. Sequenced input: CD8+ T cells from PBMCs. The receptors derive from a human donor with Susac syndrome. CDR3s include the opening cysteine and the closing phenylalanine or tryptophan. Fields, in order: V gene, J gene, clone size, D gene, CDR3 protein, CDR3 DNA. The D gene is left open where the match is weak. Size values are once, few and many counts, or a class for expanded clones, and some rows have none.

v_call: TRBV27
j_call: TRBJ2-1
clone_size: NA
d_call: NA
cdr3_aa: CASSSTHSYNEQFF
cdr3_nt: TGTGCCAGCAGTTCGACGCACTCCTACAATGAGCAGTTCTTC

v_call: TRBV9
j_call: TRBJ2-5
clone_size: once
d_call: NA
cdr3_aa: CASSVMGGGQETQYF
cdr3_nt: TGTGCCAGCAGCGTAATGGGTGGGGGGCAAGAGACCCAGTACTTC

v_call: TRBV4-1
j_call: TRBJ2-5
clone_size: NA
d_call: NA
cdr3_aa: CASSQVGEWETQYF
cdr3_nt: TGCGCCAGCAGCCAAGTAGGGGAGTGGGAGACCCAGTACTTC

v_call: TRBV7-4
j_call: TRBJ1-2
clone_size: NA
d_call: NA
cdr3_aa: CASSLLRFCGYTF
cdr3_nt: TGTGCCAGCAGCTTATTAAGGTTTTGTGGCTACACCTTC

v_call: TRBV5-1
j_call: TRBJ2-7
clone_size: NA
d_call: NA
cdr3_aa: CASSLGEAAYEQYF
cdr3_nt: TGCGCCAGCAGCCTCGGGGAGGCCGCCTACGAGCAGTACTTC

v_call: TRBV29-1
j_call: TRBJ1-2
clone_size: NA
d_call: NA
cdr3_aa: CSVEDSPYGYTF
cdr3_nt: TGCAGCGTTGAAGACAGCCCCTATGGCTACACCTTC

v_call: TRBV27
j_call: TRBJ2-1
clone_size: NA
d_call: TRBD2
cdr3_aa: CASSGLAGVNEQFF
cdr3_nt: TGTGCCAGCAGTGGACTAGCGGGGGTCAATGAGCAGTTCTTC

v_call: TRBV5-1
j_call: TRBJ2-3
clone_size: NA
d_call: TRBD2
cdr3_aa: CASSLGRLAGGLTDTQYF
cdr3_nt: TGCGCCAGCAGCTTGGGCCGACTAGCGGGGGGGCTAACAGATACGCAGTATTTT

v_call: TRBV20-1
j_call: TRBJ2-1
clone_size: NA
d_call: TRBD2
cdr3_aa: CSARDLSRGEYNEQFF
cdr3_nt: TGCAGTGCTAGAGACCTCTCCCGGGGGGAGTACAATGAGCAGTTCTTC

v_call: TRBV10-3
j_call: TRBJ2-1
clone_size: once
d_call: TRBD2
cdr3_aa: CAISESGASGDHNEQFF
cdr3_nt: TGTGCCATCAGTGAGTCAGGGGCTAGCGGGGATCACAATGAGCAGTTCTTC

v_call: TRBV13
j_call: TRBJ2-1
clone_size: NA
d_call: NA
cdr3_aa: CASRQGGTSQGNEQFF
cdr3_nt: TGTGCCAGCAGGCAGGGTGGGACCTCACAAGGGAATGAGCAGTTCTTC

v_call: TRBV29-1
j_call: TRBJ1-2
clone_size: NA
d_call: NA
cdr3_aa: CSVLSGSGIYGYTF
cdr3_nt: TGCAGCGTGTTGTCAGGGAGCGGTATCTATGGCTACACCTTC

v_call: TRBV29-1
j_call: TRBJ1-2
clone_size: NA
d_call: NA
cdr3_aa: CSVENREGGGYTF
cdr3_nt: TGCAGCGTGGAAAACAGGGAGGGGGGTGGCTACACCTTC

v_call: TRBV4-2
j_call: TRBJ2-7
clone_size: NA
d_call: TRBD2
cdr3_aa: CASSQEFSGYSYEQYF
cdr3_nt: TGTGCCAGCAGCCAAGAATTTAGCGGGTACTCCTACGAGCAGTACTTC

v_call: TRBV5-4
j_call: TRBJ2-1
clone_size: NA
d_call: NA
cdr3_aa: CASSLDRTEQFF
cdr3_nt: TGTGCCAGCAGCTTGGACAGGACCGAGCAGTTCTTC

v_call: TRBV4-1
j_call: TRBJ2-1
clone_size: NA
d_call: NA
cdr3_aa: CASSQDPGTIEQFF
cdr3_nt: TGCGCCAGCAGCCAAGATCCAGGGACGATTGAGCAGTTCTTC

v_call: TRBV12-3/TRBV12-4
j_call: TRBJ2-3
clone_size: NA
d_call: TRBD2
cdr3_aa: CATGGLVPDTQYF
cdr3_nt: TGTGCCACCGGGGGACTAGTCCCAGATACGCAGTATTTT

v_call: TRBV9
j_call: TRBJ2-5
clone_size: NA
d_call: NA
cdr3_aa: CASSALRQETQYF
cdr3_nt: TGTGCCAGCAGCGCACTGAGACAAGAGACCCAGTACTTC

v_call: TRBV5-4
j_call: TRBJ2-7
clone_size: NA
d_call: TRBD2
cdr3_aa: CASSPTGGAGEQYF
cdr3_nt: TGTGCCAGCAGCCCAACCGGGGGGGCGGGCGAGCAGTACTTC

v_call: TRBV3-1
j_call: TRBJ1-4
clone_size: NA
d_call: NA
cdr3_aa: CASSRLLGQIEKLFF
cdr3_nt: TGTGCCAGCAGCCGCCTCCTAGGACAGATTGAAAAACTGTTTTTT

v_call: TRBV29-1
j_call: TRBJ2-5
clone_size: NA
d_call: NA
cdr3_aa: CSVEELGEGETQYF
cdr3_nt: TGCAGCGTTGAGGAACTAGGAGAGGGGGAGACCCAGTACTTC

v_call: TRBV29-1
j_call: TRBJ2-2
clone_size: NA
d_call: NA
cdr3_aa: CSVAKGGRELFF
cdr3_nt: TGCAGCGTCGCCAAGGGGGGACGGGAGCTGTTTTTT

v_call: TRBV13
j_call: TRBJ2-7
clone_size: NA
d_call: NA
cdr3_aa: CASSSRGDTYEQYF
cdr3_nt: TGTGCCAGCAGCTCCAGAGGTGATACCTACGAGCAGTACTTC

v_call: TRBV24-1
j_call: TRBJ2-5
clone_size: once
d_call: NA
cdr3_aa: CATSDLGHIQETQYF
cdr3_nt: TGTGCCACCAGTGACCTAGGACACATCCAAGAGACCCAGTACTTC

v_call: TRBV30
j_call: TRBJ2-1
clone_size: NA
d_call: NA
cdr3_aa: CAWSSGYNEQFF
cdr3_nt: TGTGCCTGGAGTAGTGGATACAATGAGCAGTTCTTC

v_call: TRBV7-8
j_call: TRBJ2-1
clone_size: NA
d_call: NA
cdr3_aa: CASSLDRQDEQFF
cdr3_nt: TGTGCCAGCAGCTTAGATCGACAGGATGAGCAGTTCTTC

v_call: TRBV29-1
j_call: TRBJ2-7
clone_size: once
d_call: NA
cdr3_aa: CSGRQSLSYEQYF
cdr3_nt: TGCAGCGGACGACAGTCACTCTCCTACGAGCAGTACTTC

v_call: TRBV7-8
j_call: TRBJ2-1
clone_size: NA
d_call: TRBD1
cdr3_aa: CASSPSTGLYNEQFF
cdr3_nt: TGTGCCAGCAGCCCTTCGACAGGGCTATACAATGAGCAGTTCTTC

v_call: TRBV7-2
j_call: TRBJ1-2
clone_size: few
d_call: NA
cdr3_aa: CASSLVPIDGGAF
cdr3_nt: TGTGCCAGCAGCCTCGTACCCATCGACGGAGGGGCCTTC

v_call: TRBV20-1
j_call: TRBJ2-5
clone_size: NA
d_call: NA
cdr3_aa: CSARVEPPAQYF
cdr3_nt: TGCAGTGCTAGAGTCGAGCCCCCCGCCCAGTACTTC

v_call: TRBV12-5
j_call: TRBJ1-2
clone_size: NA
d_call: NA
cdr3_aa: CASGFSPLGYTF
cdr3_nt: TGTGCTAGTGGTTTCAGCCCCCTAGGCTACACCTTC

v_call: TRBV6-6
j_call: TRBJ2-2
clone_size: NA
d_call: NA
cdr3_aa: CASSYSASGELFF
cdr3_nt: TGTGCCAGCAGTTACTCGGCCTCCGGGGAGCTGTTTTTT

v_call: TRBV12-3/TRBV12-4
j_call: TRBJ2-1
clone_size: once
d_call: NA
cdr3_aa: CASSSPGQQFF
cdr3_nt: TGTGCCAGCAGTTCCCCGGGACAGCAGTTCTTC

v_call: TRBV30
j_call: TRBJ2-7
clone_size: NA
d_call: NA
cdr3_aa: CATDISYEQYF
cdr3_nt: TGTGCTACAGACATCTCCTACGAGCAGTACTTC

v_call: TRBV10-3
j_call: TRBJ2-3
clone_size: NA
d_call: NA
cdr3_aa: CAIGSPASSTDTQYF
cdr3_nt: TGTGCCATCGGGAGTCCAGCCTCTAGCACAGATACGCAGTATTTT

v_call: TRBV5-1
j_call: TRBJ1-1
clone_size: once
d_call: NA
cdr3_aa: CASSLKGTNPTEAFF
cdr3_nt: TGCGCCAGCAGCTTGAAAGGGACAAATCCCACTGAAGCTTTCTTT

v_call: TRBV9
j_call: TRBJ2-2
clone_size: NA
d_call: TRBD2
cdr3_aa: CASSVNLAGNTGELFF
cdr3_nt: TGTGCCAGCAGCGTAAACCTAGCGGGGAACACCGGGGAGCTGTTTTTT

v_call: TRBV25-1
j_call: TRBJ1-5
clone_size: NA
d_call: TRBD1
cdr3_aa: CASSVGQFSNQPQHF
cdr3_nt: TGTGCCAGCAGTGTGGGACAGTTTAGCAATCAGCCCCAGCATTTT

v_call: TRBV9
j_call: TRBJ2-7
clone_size: NA
d_call: NA
cdr3_aa: CASSPGSSYKQYF
cdr3_nt: TGTGCCAGCAGCCCCGGGTCCTCCTACAAGCAGTACTTC

v_call: TRBV10-3
j_call: TRBJ2-7
clone_size: NA
d_call: TRBD2
cdr3_aa: CAISEGLAAYEQYF
cdr3_nt: TGTGCCATCAGTGAAGGACTAGCAGCCTACGAGCAGTACTTC

v_call: TRBV29-1
j_call: TRBJ1-1
clone_size: NA
d_call: TRBD1
cdr3_aa: CSVTGTGAEAFF
cdr3_nt: TGCAGCGTTACCGGGACAGGGGCTGAAGCTTTCTTT

v_call: TRBV5-1
j_call: TRBJ2-3
clone_size: NA
d_call: TRBD1
cdr3_aa: CASSSGQAGQYF
cdr3_nt: TGCGCCAGCAGCTCCGGACAGGCGGGTCAGTATTTT